One and the same sample provided the 7 T cell receptor beta chains below, sequenced in a study of blood T cell repertoires in COVID-19. Clones were read by immunoSEQ multiplex PCR, and TCRdb kept only the in-frame ones, dropping some. The profile shows roughly 140,000 clones, about 79% of them singletons. Specimen: peripheral blood. The receptors originated from a woman aged 50 to 65 in a cohort sampled during active or convalescent COVID-19.

In DNA form, the CDR3 reads TGTGCCAGCAGTTACCTGACAGAAGGGGGCTACACCTTC. Translation: CASSYLTEGGYTF. The rearrangement uses TRBV6-2 or TRBV6-3 and TRBJ1-2; possible D gene TRBD1, 5 bases. The CDR3 runs 13 residues. V was cut by 2 bases and J by 8 bases, with 12 bases left in between. CDR1 is MNHEY, CDR2 SVGEGT, per germline.

The chain carries TRBV11-3 and TRBJ1-1; tentatively, D is TRBD1 (6 bases). The CDR3 is made up of 18 amino acids. Trimming removed 3 bases at V and 4 bases at J, with 24 bases between. Germline V gives CDR1 SGHNT, CDR2 YENEEA. In DNA form, the CDR3 reads TGTGCCAGCAGCTTGGACCAATACAGGGTCCGGAACAGCACTGAAGCTTTCTTT. It yields the protein CASSLDQYRVRNSTEAFF. Full variable domain (rest looked up from reference TRBV11-3 and TRBJ1-1): EAGVVQSPRYKIIEKKQPVAFWCNPISGHNTLYWYLQNLGQGPELLIRYENEEAVDDSQLPKDRFSAERLKGVDSTLKIQPAELGDSAVYLCASSLDQYRVRNSTEAFFGQGTRLTVV.

This clone showed up just a few times. V and J are TRBV29-1 and TRBJ1-1; D call uncertain. The CDR3 contains 13 residues. The V end lost 6 bases, the J end lost 0 bases, and 11 bases lay between the germline ends. Germline CDR1 SQVTM, CDR2 ANQGSEA. CDR3 residues: CSVGGTMNTEAFF. The CDR3, as DNA: TGCAGCGTGGGAGGAACCATGAACACTGAAGCTTTCTTT.

V usage is TRBV19 and J usage is TRBJ1-1; unclear D gene. This CDR3 has 14 amino acids. V was cut by 3 bases and J by 5 bases, with 13 bases left in between. From germline, CDR1 is LNHDA and CDR2 SQIVND (reference sequence). The CDR3 DNA reads as TGTGCCAGTAGTATCAGGAAGAGGGTGACTGAAGCTTTCTTT. Residues: CASSIRKRVTEAFF.

The chain is built from TRBV5-6 and TRBJ1-6; TRBD1 matches 9 bases. Germline V gives CDR1 SGHDT, CDR2 YYEEEE. This CDR3 spans 15 amino acids. V shed 1 base and J 7 bases; nucleotides not matched to a gene: 3. CDR3 residues: CASSLPGQGNSPLHF. The CDR3 coding sequence is TGTGCCAGCAGCTTGCCGGGACAGGGAAATTCACCCCTCCACTTT.

The chain joins TRBV6-2 or TRBV6-3 to TRBJ1-2, with 7 bases lining up with TRBD1. The CDR3 totals 15 residues. In germline, CDR1 is MNHEY, CDR2 SVGEGT. The V gene end was trimmed by 0 bases and the J gene end by 1 base; junction bases not matched to a gene: 2. The CDR3 sequence: CASSYSHRGNYGYTF. CDR3 coding DNA: TGTGCCAGCAGTTACTCGCACAGGGGTAACTATGGCTACACCTTC.

V is TRBV19 and J is TRBJ2-1; a possible D gene is TRBD2 (5 bases). The CDR3 is 15 amino acids. CDR1 LNHDA and CDR2 SQIVND come from the germline V gene (reference sequence). The V end lost 5 bases, the J end lost 1 base, and 12 bases lay between the germline ends. The CDR3 here is CASSQDSWSYNEQFF. The CDR3 DNA is TGTGCCAGTAGTCAGGACTCATGGTCCTACAATGAGCAGTTCTTC.